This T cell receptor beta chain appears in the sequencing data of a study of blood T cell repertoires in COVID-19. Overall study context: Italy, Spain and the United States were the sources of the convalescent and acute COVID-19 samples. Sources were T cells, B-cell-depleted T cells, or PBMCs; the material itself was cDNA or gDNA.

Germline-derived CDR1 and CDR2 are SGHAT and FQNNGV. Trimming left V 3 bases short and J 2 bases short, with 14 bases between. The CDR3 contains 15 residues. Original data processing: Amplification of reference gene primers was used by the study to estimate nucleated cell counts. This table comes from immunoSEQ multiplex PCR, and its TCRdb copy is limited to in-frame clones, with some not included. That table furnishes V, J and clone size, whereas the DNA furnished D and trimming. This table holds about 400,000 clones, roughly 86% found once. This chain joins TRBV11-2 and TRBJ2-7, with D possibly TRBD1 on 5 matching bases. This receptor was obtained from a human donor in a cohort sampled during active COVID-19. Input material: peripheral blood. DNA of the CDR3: TGTGCCAGCAGCTTGGTCGACAGTGACCCCTACGAGCAGTACTTC. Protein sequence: CASSLVDSDPYEQYF.